These 29 T cell receptor beta chains came from one sample sequenced in a study of B cell selection in AIRE deficiency. Sequencing used immunoSEQ multiplex PCR; TCRdb keeps in-frame clones, though not all of them. This sample has roughly 18,000 clones, with about 93% found just once. Sorted regulatory T cells were CD4-positive, CD25-high and CD127-low or negative. Sequenced: CD4+CD25+ Tregs sorted from PBMCs. These receptors were taken from a human donor in good health.

This clone was observed once. This chain joins TRBV5-4 and TRBJ2-7, with D hard to call. The CDR3 consists of 14 residues. V gave up 4 bases and J gave up 2 bases, with 13 bases separating them. CDR1 and CDR2 (germline): SGHNT, YYREEE (reference sequence). The CDR3 sequence: CASSAGRSTYEQYF. The CDR3 bases are TGTGCCAGCAGCGCCGGACGGAGCACCTACGAGCAGTACTTC.

V usage is TRBV9 and J usage is TRBJ2-5; possibly TRBD2 for D (6 bases). The CDR3 loop spans 16 amino acids. Trimming pared 3 bases from V and 5 bases from J, leaving 20 bases between. Germline CDR1 SGDLS, CDR2 YYNGEE. CDR3 sequence (DNA): TGTGCCAGCAGCGCGGGAGTCAGTGATCGTATGGAGACCCAGTACTTC. Translation: CASSAGVSDRMETQYF.

The rearrangement uses TRBV18 and TRBJ2-7, with 12 bases that match TRBD2. V lost 6 bases and J lost 1; bases outside the gene matches: 1. The CDR3 spans 14 residues. Germline V gives CDR1 KGHSH, CDR2 LQKENI. The CDR3 is CASSGLAGSYEQYF. In DNA form, the CDR3 reads TGTGCCAGCTCTGGACTAGCGGGGTCCTACGAGCAGTACTTC.

The chain recombines TRBV15 with TRBJ2-1; 7 bases match TRBD2. Germline lookup yields CDR1 LNHNV and CDR2 YYDKDF (reference sequence). V trimming: 2 bases; J trimming: 0 bases; junction bases outside the gene matches: 4. The CDR3 spans 16 residues. CDR3 DNA sequence: TGTGCCACCAGCAGAACCCTAGCGGACTCCTACAATGAGCAGTTCTTC. It encodes CATSRTLADSYNEQFF.

The V call is TRBV6-1, the J call TRBJ1-1, with D possibly TRBD1 on 6 matching bases. V was shortened by 6 bases and J by 5 bases, with 16 bases between the two germline ends. From germline, CDR1 is MNHNS and CDR2 SASEGT. The CDR3 is made up of 14 amino acids. This chain's CDR3 is CASRGIGGITEAFF. In DNA, the CDR3 is TGTGCCAGCAGGGGAATAGGGGGGATTACTGAAGCTTTCTTT.

V usage is TRBV6-6 and J usage is TRBJ1-5; the match to TRBD1 covers 7 bases. CDR3 size: 16 residues. The trim removed 0 bases at V and 2 bases at J, leaving 4 bases unmatched. Germline lookup yields CDR1 MNHNY and CDR2 SVGAGI (reference sequence). The CDR3 is CASSYSTGPRNQPQHF. The CDR3 DNA is TGTGCCAGCAGTTACTCGACAGGGCCCCGCAATCAGCCCCAGCATTTT.

In the case of this clone: Different DNA sequences within this sample yield the same CDR3. This CDR3 reads CASSPGTGYNEQFF. CDR3 coding DNA: TGTGCCAGCAGCCCGGGGACAGGGTACAATGAGCAGTTCTTC. This sequence joins TRBV5-5 and TRBJ2-1; 9 bases agree with TRBD1. The germline CDR1 and CDR2 sequences are SGHKS and YYEKEE (reference sequence). The CDR3 length is 14 residues. The V and J ends lost 4 bases and 4 bases, in that order; junction bases with no gene match: 3.

V is TRBV6-5 and J is TRBJ2-7, with unresolved D. Trimming removed 3 bases at V and 3 bases at J, with 9 bases between. CDR3 length equals 13 residues. CDR1 MNHEY and CDR2 SVGAGI come from the germline V gene. The CDR3 protein is CASSYDKDYEQYF. CDR3 DNA: TGTGCCAGCAGTTATGATAAAGACTACGAGCAGTACTTC.

The chain recombines TRBV19 with TRBJ2-7; unclear D gene. The V and J ends lost 7 bases and 4 bases respectively, with 11 bases between them. CDR1 is LNHDA and CDR2 is SQIVND in the germline V gene (reference sequence). The CDR3 runs to 12 residues. The CDR3 coding sequence is TGTGCCAGTAAGGCCGGATTATACGAGCAGTACTTC. It specifies CASKAGLYEQYF.

The chain carries TRBV28 and TRBJ2-5, with TRBD2 matching 11 bases. CDR3 size: 16 residues. Germline lookup yields CDR1 MDHEN and CDR2 SYDVKM. After removal of 4 bases from V and 1 base from J, the junction contained 5 bases not matched to a gene. CDR3 sequence reads: CASSSPGLAVQETQYF. The CDR3 DNA reads TGTGCCAGCAGTTCGCCGGGACTAGCGGTCCAAGAGACCCAGTACTTC.

This clone was detected only once. The J gene is TRBJ2-3, the V gene TRBV5-4; TRBD2 might be the D (6 bases). Germline V CDR1 and CDR2: SGHNT, YYREEE (reference sequence). The CDR3 spans 16 residues. V dropped 0 bases and J dropped 3 bases, with 14 bases sitting between them. The CDR3, as DNA: TGTGCCAGCAGCTTGGTTCGGGGGAGCGGGACAGATACGCAGTATTTT. It codes for CASSLVRGSGTDTQYF.

The gene calls are TRBV5-6 and TRBJ1-6; 7 positions agree with TRBD1. J gave up 7 bases and V 5 bases, and 6 bases lay outside the gene matches. This CDR3 is 14 amino acids long. Germline CDR1 SGHDT, CDR2 YYEEEE. For the CDR3, the DNA is TGTGCCAGCAGTCAGGGACAGTTGAATTCACCCCTCCACTTT. The encoded protein is CASSQGQLNSPLHF.

The chain has TRBV5-1 and TRBJ2-3; D possibly corresponds to TRBD2 (5 bases). This CDR3 is built from 15 residues. V gave up 0 bases and J gave up 2 bases, with 10 bases separating them. Germline CDR1 and CDR2: SGHRS and YFSETQ. The CDR3 spells CASSLVASSTDTQYF. The CDR3 region has the DNA TGCGCCAGCAGCTTGGTCGCTAGCTCCACAGATACGCAGTATTTT.

V gene TRBV5-4 combines with J gene TRBJ1-2; D gene ambiguous. CDR1 is SGHNT, CDR2 YYREEE, per germline (reference sequence). The CDR3 totals 13 residues. Trimming pared 4 bases from V and 8 bases from J, leaving 15 bases between. CDR3 residues: CASSPPGLRGYTF. For the CDR3, the DNA is TGTGCCAGCAGCCCCCCGGGCTTGCGGGGCTACACCTTC. Full variable domain (missing parts from reference TRBV5-4 and TRBJ1-2): ETGVTQSPTHLIKTRGQQVTLRCSSQSGHNTVSWYQQALGQGPQFIFQYYREEENGRGNFPPRFSGLQFPNYSSELNVNALELDDSALYLCASSPPGLRGYTFGSGTRLTVV.

The V gene is TRBV5-1, the J gene TRBJ1-5; D not resolved. The V end lost 0 bases, the J end lost 11 bases, and 12 bases lay between the germline ends. The CDR3 is 13 amino acids. The germline V gene has CDR1 SGHRS and CDR2 YFSETQ. CDR3 sequence: CASSLEEGGAQHF. CDR3 nucleotides: TGCGCCAGCAGCTTGGAGGAGGGAGGAGCCCAGCATTTT. The entire variable domain, with the rest obtained from reference TRBV5-1 and TRBJ1-5, is as follows: KAGVTQTPRYLIKTRGQQVTLSCSPISGHRSVSWYQQTPGQGLQFLFEYFSETQRNKGNFPGRFSGRQFSNSRSEMNVSTLELGDSALYLCASSLEEGGAQHFGDGTRLSIL.

The chain carries TRBV7-2 and TRBJ2-7; 7 bases map to TRBD1. Trimming took 5 bases from V and 6 from J; bases not matched to a gene: 7. The germline CDR1 and CDR2 sequences are SGHTA and FQGNSA. This CDR3 has 13 amino acids. The CDR3 coding sequence is TGTGCCAGCAGCGAGGACAGGAGCCTCGAGCAGTACTTC. Its protein product is CASSEDRSLEQYF.

This chain uses TRBV6-5 with TRBJ1-2, with a possible D match to TRBD1 (5 bases). This CDR3 is 15 amino acids long. V lost 8 bases, J lost 8 bases, and 24 bases lay in between. Germline V gene lookup returns CDR1 MNHEY and CDR2 SVGAGI. The CDR3 DNA reads as TGTGCCAGCCGCGGAACGGGACGGCCCTTAGAGGGCTACACCTTC. Residues: CASRGTGRPLEGYTF.

This chain joins TRBV18 and TRBJ2-2; D may be TRBD1 (5 bases). Trimming cost V 3 bases and J 0 bases, with 8 bases left between them. Germline V gene sequence: CDR1 KGHSH, CDR2 LQKENI. This CDR3 spans 15 amino acids. CDR3 nucleotide sequence: TGTGCCAGCTCACCTCAGGGATCGAACACCGGGGAGCTGTTTTTT. This sequence encodes CASSPQGSNTGELFF.

V is TRBV5-1 and J is TRBJ1-1; D unclear. Per the germline V gene, CDR1 is SGHRS and CDR2 is YFSETQ. Trimming took 4 bases from V and 3 from J, leaving 16 bases between them. This CDR3 contains 15 residues. Here the CDR3 reads CASSQVGLGDTEAFF. As DNA, the CDR3 is TGCGCCAGCAGCCAGGTGGGTCTTGGGGACACTGAAGCTTTCTTT.

The rearrangement uses TRBV7-9 and TRBJ2-3; maybe TRBD1 (6 bases). This CDR3 region has 13 residues. Germline CDR1 and CDR2: SEHNR and FQNEAQ (reference sequence). V lost 5 bases and J lost 14, with 20 bases in between. CDR3 in DNA: TGTGCCAGCAGCCCGCCTTCGTTACTCAGGGGGTATTTT. It encodes CASSPPSLLRGYF.

The chain links TRBV10-3 to TRBJ2-1; 8 nucleotides match TRBD1. Germline loops: CDR1 ENHRY, CDR2 SYGVKD. The CDR3 has 13 residues. The V gene end was trimmed by 10 bases and the J gene end by 7 bases; junction bases not matched to a gene: 9. The CDR3 protein is CATQGAAGNEQFF. In DNA form, the CDR3 reads TGTGCCACCCAGGGGGCGGCGGGGAATGAGCAGTTCTTC.

The rearrangement uses TRBV18 and TRBJ2-1; TRBD2 might be the D (6 bases). The CDR3 loop spans 15 amino acids. The germline V gene has CDR1 KGHSH and CDR2 LQKENI. The V end was cut by 1 base, the J end by 4 bases, with 11 bases between. This chain's CDR3 is CASSPRRDTYNEQFF. For the CDR3, the DNA is TGTGCCAGCTCACCACGGCGGGATACTTACAATGAGCAGTTCTTC.

J is TRBJ1-3 and V is TRBV6-9; 9 nucleotides agree with TRBD1. The CDR3 has 17 amino acids. CDR1 and CDR2 from the germline V gene are MNHGY and SVAAGI. With V trimmed by 10 bases and J by 0 bases, 13 bases remained unmatched. This CDR3 is CATSEEDRGFSGNTIYF. CDR3 nucleotide sequence: TGTGCCACCTCGGAGGAGGACAGGGGCTTCTCTGGAAACACCATATATTTT.

The chain has TRBV5-4 and TRBJ2-6, with D hard to call. Trimming removed 2 bases at V and 2 bases at J, with 5 bases between. The CDR3 runs 14 residues. CDR1 and CDR2 (germline): SGHNT, YYREEE (reference sequence). CDR3 DNA: TGTGCCAGCAGCTTAGGAACTGGGGCCAACGTCCTGACTTTC. This encodes CASSLGTGANVLTF. Using reference TRBV5-4 and TRBJ2-6 for the parts outside the CDR3, the full variable domain is ETGVTQSPTHLIKTRGQQVTLRCSSQSGHNTVSWYQQALGQGPQFIFQYYREEENGRGNFPPRFSGLQFPNYSSELNVNALELDDSALYLCASSLGTGANVLTFGAGSRLTVL.

The genes are TRBV6-1 and TRBJ2-1, with 13 positions matching TRBD2. The CDR3 is 15 residues long. Germline CDR1 MNHNS, CDR2 SASEGT. Trimming removed 7 bases from V and 9 bases from J; junction bases left unmatched: 9. CDR3 DNA sequence: TGTGCCAGCACCAGAGGACTAGCGGGAGCGATTGAGCAGTTCTTC. Protein sequence: CASTRGLAGAIEQFF.

The chain links TRBV29-1 to TRBJ2-5, with D possibly being TRBD2 (8 bases). The CDR3 spans 14 residues. V dropped 6 bases and J dropped 2 bases, with 16 bases sitting between them. CDR1 SQVTM and CDR2 ANQGSEA come from the germline V gene. DNA of the CDR3: TGCAGCGTCGGGGGGGACAGAGCTCAAGAGACCCAGTACTTC. Protein sequence: CSVGGDRAQETQYF. The full variable domain, completed using reference TRBV29-1 and TRBJ2-5, is SAVISQKPSRDICQRGTSLTIQCQVDSQVTMMFWYRQQPGQSLTLIATANQGSEATYESGFVIDKFPISRPNLTFSTLTVSNMSPEDSSIYLCSVGGDRAQETQYFGPGTRLLVL.

This chain links TRBV5-6 with TRBJ2-7; D gene ambiguous. The V gene's germline CDR1 is SGHDT and CDR2 YYEEEE. The germline V and J ends were trimmed by 4 bases and 2 bases, with 13 bases remaining between them. The CDR3 runs to 14 residues. As DNA, the CDR3 is TGTGCCAGCAGCCCTCTGATAGCCCCCTACGAGCAGTACTTC. Translation: CASSPLIAPYEQYF.

The CDR3 bases are TGTGCCAGTAGTACCACAGGGGGCATTTTGGAGACCCAGTACTTC. It yields the protein CASSTTGGILETQYF. This chain connects TRBV19 to TRBJ2-5, with 9 bases lining up with TRBD1. This CDR3 contains 15 residues. V shed 4 bases, J shed 5 bases, and the junction held 8 bases outside the gene matches. In germline, CDR1 is LNHDA, CDR2 SQIVND (reference sequence).

This chain joins TRBV28 and TRBJ1-1; D is undetermined. In germline, CDR1 is MDHEN, CDR2 SYDVKM. Trimming took 6 bases from V and 8 from J, leaving 22 bases between them. The CDR3 loop spans 15 amino acids. The CDR3 spells CASSPTGWRYLEAFF. For the CDR3, the DNA is TGTGCCAGCAGCCCCACCGGCTGGAGGTACCTAGAAGCTTTCTTT.